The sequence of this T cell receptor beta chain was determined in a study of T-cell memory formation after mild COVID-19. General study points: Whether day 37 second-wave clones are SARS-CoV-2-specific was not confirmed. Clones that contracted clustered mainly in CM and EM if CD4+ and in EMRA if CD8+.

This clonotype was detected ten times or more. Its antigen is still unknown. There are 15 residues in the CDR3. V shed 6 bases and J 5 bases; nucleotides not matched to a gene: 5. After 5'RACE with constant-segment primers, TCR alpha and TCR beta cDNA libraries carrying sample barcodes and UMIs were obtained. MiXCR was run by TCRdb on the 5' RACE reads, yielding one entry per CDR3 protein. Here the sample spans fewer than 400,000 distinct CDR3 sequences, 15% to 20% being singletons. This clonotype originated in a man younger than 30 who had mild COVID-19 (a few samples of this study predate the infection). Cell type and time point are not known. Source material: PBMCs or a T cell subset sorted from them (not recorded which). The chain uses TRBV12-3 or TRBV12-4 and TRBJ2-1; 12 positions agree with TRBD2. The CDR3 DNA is TGTGCCAGCAGCAGACTAGCGGGGGCAAACAATGAGCAGTTCTTC. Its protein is CASSRLAGANNEQFF.